This T cell receptor beta chain emerged from a study of T cell changes during pregnancy in multiple sclerosis. This CDR3 is built from 10 residues. CDR1 and CDR2 (germline): SGHTA, FQGNSA. V was trimmed by 5 bases and J by 8 bases, leaving 6 bases between them. Only in-frame clones appear in the TCRdb table, and some are missing; sequencing was by immunoSEQ multiplex PCR. Of around 61,000 clones in the sample, around 91% were seen once. Specimen: peripheral blood, collected in the third trimester of pregnancy. The clonotype was recovered from a female donor in good health, enrolled as a control in a pregnancy study. This chain joins TRBV7-2 and TRBJ1-1, with no clear D. CDR3 nucleotides: TGTGCCAGCAGCCGAGGAGAAGCTTTCTTT. The encoded protein is CASSRGEAFF.